The 17 T cell receptor beta chains listed next were all sequenced from one sample in a study of cytomegalovirus exposure and HLA in healthy donors. The PCR employed 60 Vbeta primers together with 13 Jbeta primers. The assay was immunoSEQ multiplex PCR, and TCRdb's table has in-frame clones only and misses some. There are around 180,000 clones in the sample; around 81% occur only once, and 2.1% lies in the top ten. The sample taken for sequencing was PBMCs. The receptors derive from a woman under 30 in good health and CMV-seropositive.

The rearrangement uses TRBV6-5 and TRBJ1-2; D possibly corresponds to TRBD1 (6 bases). Per germline, CDR1 MNHEY and CDR2 SVGAGI. The germline V and J ends were trimmed by 5 bases and 8 bases, with 21 bases remaining between them. This CDR3 is 15 amino acids long. The DNA of the CDR3 is TGTGCCAGCAGTCCCTCAGGCAGGGGAGGGGTAGGCTACACCTTC. Translating it yields CASSPSGRGGVGYTF.

This chain connects TRBV5-5 to TRBJ2-1, with D possibly matching TRBD1 (7 bases). Germline CDR1 reads SGHKS; CDR2 reads YYEKEE (reference sequence). Trimming pared 4 bases from V and 4 bases from J, leaving 15 bases between. The CDR3 sequence is 15 residues long. The CDR3 DNA sequence: TGTGCCAGCAGCCCGGGGGACAGCCTTTACAATGAGCAGTTCTTC. Its protein product is CASSPGDSLYNEQFF.

The chain carries TRBV25-1 and TRBJ2-1, with 11 bases matching TRBD2. Per germline, CDR1 MGHDK and CDR2 SYGVNS. CDR3 length equals 16 residues. Trimming removed 6 bases from V and 2 bases from J; junction bases left unmatched: 6. CDR3 region: CASSHYSGGAYNEQFF. For the CDR3, the DNA is TGTGCCAGCAGCCACTATAGCGGGGGGGCCTACAATGAGCAGTTCTTC. The full variable domain, with the rest looked up from reference TRBV25-1 and TRBJ2-1, is EADIYQTPRYLVIGTGKKITLECSQTMGHDKMYWYQQDPGMELHLIHYSYGVNSTEKGDLSSESTVSRIRTEHFPLTLESARPSHTSQYLCASSHYSGGAYNEQFFGPGTRLTVL.

The chain combines TRBV5-4 with TRBJ2-1; TRBD1 aligns across 9 bases. Germline CDR1 SGHNT, CDR2 YYREEE (reference sequence). The CDR3 runs 15 residues. Trimming at V came to 4 bases and at J to 4 bases, leaving 6 bases not matched to a gene. As DNA, the CDR3 is TGTGCCAGCAGCCCAGGACAGGGGCGGTACAATGAGCAGTTCTTC. Its protein is CASSPGQGRYNEQFF.

This rearrangement joins TRBV6-1 to TRBJ2-1, with 11 bases matching TRBD2. J lost 4 bases, V lost 5 bases, and 4 bases had no gene match. Looked up from germline, CDR1 is MNHNS and CDR2 is SASEGT. The CDR3 extends over 15 amino acids. CDR3 region: CASSLLAGEYNEQFF. CDR3 DNA sequence: TGTGCCAGCAGTTTACTAGCGGGAGAATACAATGAGCAGTTCTTC.

The chain couples TRBV25-1 to TRBJ1-3, with D perhaps TRBD1 (6 bases). The CDR3 runs to 16 residues. V lost 2 bases and J 0 bases, leaving 11 bases between the germline ends. The germline V gene has CDR1 MGHDK and CDR2 SYGVNS. The CDR3 coding sequence is TGTGCCAGCAGTGAACAGGGGATCAGCTCTGGAAACACCATATATTTT. Translation gives CASSEQGISSGNTIYF.

The chain recombines TRBV6-6 with TRBJ2-3; 7 bases are shared with TRBD2. Trimming cost V 2 bases and J 6 bases; bases outside gene matches: 5. Germline loops: CDR1 MNHNY, CDR2 SVGAGI (reference sequence). The CDR3 totals 14 residues. CDR3 sequence: CASSYGIGGDTQYF. In nucleotides, the CDR3 is TGTGCCAGCAGTTACGGTATCGGGGGGGATACGCAGTATTTT.

The rearrangement uses TRBV10-3 and TRBJ2-3; 11 bases match TRBD1. The CDR3 contains 15 residues. Germline lookup yields CDR1 ENHRY and CDR2 SYGVKD. V trimming: 5 bases; J trimming: 6 bases; junction bases outside the gene matches: 7. The CDR3 here is CAISTGQGVVDTQYF. The CDR3 bases are TGTGCCATCAGTACGGGACAGGGGGTTGTGGATACGCAGTATTTT.

This chain links TRBV30 with TRBJ2-2, with TRBD1 matching over 10 bases. V gave up 3 bases and J gave up 6 bases; unmatched junction bases: 4. The germline V gene has CDR1 GTSNPN and CDR2 SVGIG (reference sequence). The CDR3 loop spans 14 amino acids. CDR3 sequence reads: CAWSGTGVAGELFF. The CDR3, as DNA: TGTGCCTGGAGCGGGACAGGGGTAGCCGGGGAGCTGTTTTTT.

The table lists this clone with a count of one. This chain uses TRBV28 with TRBJ2-1; no clear D. The CDR3 consists of 13 residues. Trimming stripped 6 bases from V and 10 bases from J, with 16 bases between. CDR1 and CDR2 (germline): MDHEN, SYDVKM. The CDR3 DNA sequence: TGTGCCAGCAGCAGCGCCCAGATCGGCGAGCAGTTCTTC. This translates into CASSSAQIGEQFF.

The genes are TRBV30 and TRBJ1-4; the D gene is possibly TRBD1 (5 bases). CDR3 length: 16 residues. Germline CDR1 reads GTSNPN; CDR2 reads SVGIG (reference sequence). V was trimmed by 3 bases and J by 0 bases, leaving 14 bases between them. The CDR3 sequence: CAWSATVFTTNEKLFF. In nucleotides, the CDR3 is TGTGCCTGGAGCGCGACAGTTTTCACAACTAATGAAAAACTGTTTTTT.

This rearrangement joins TRBV28 to TRBJ2-5; TRBD2 might be the D (6 bases). The CDR3 contains 17 residues. Deletions cut 5 bases from V and 7 bases from J, with 26 bases between. The V gene's germline CDR1 is MDHEN and CDR2 SYDVKM. CDR3: CASSLDPTKGRRATQYF. CDR3 in DNA: TGTGCCAGCAGTCTCGACCCCACCAAGGGTAGGAGGGCGACCCAGTACTTC.

This clone was seen a single time. The V gene is TRBV6-6, the J gene TRBJ1-2, with a weak D call TRBD1 (6 bases). Germline V gene sequence: CDR1 MNHNY, CDR2 SVGAGI (reference sequence). V lost 1 base and J lost 5, with 14 bases in between. This CDR3 is built from 15 residues. The CDR3 DNA reads TGTGCCAGCAGTTACTTTCAGGGGACACCATATGGCTACACCTTC. As protein: CASSYFQGTPYGYTF.

The chain employs TRBV5-4 and TRBJ2-5; no clear D. The J call may be incorrect, as the DNA end agrees better with TRBJ2-7. This CDR3 has 14 amino acids. Germline V gives CDR1 SGHNT, CDR2 YYREEE (reference sequence). CDR3 bases: TGTGCCAGCAGCTTCCAATCCAACTCCTACGAGCAGTACTTC. Residues: CASSFQSNSYEQYF.

This clone was found a few times. This chain connects TRBV29-1 to TRBJ2-1; 8 bases fit TRBD1. The CDR3 spans 12 residues. Germline CDR1 reads SQVTM; CDR2 reads ANQGSEA. CDR3 residues: CIGQGPYNEQFF. CDR3 bases: TGCATAGGACAGGGACCCTACAATGAGCAGTTCTTC.

This clone was recorded once. The CDR3 is CSVEGPGWEETQYF. Here the CDR3 DNA reads TGCAGCGTTGAAGGACCGGGGTGGGAGGAGACCCAGTACTTC. The chain is built from TRBV29-1 and TRBJ2-5; perhaps TRBD2 as D (5 bases). Deletions cut 1 base from V and 5 bases from J, with 14 bases between. The germline CDR1 and CDR2 sequences are SQVTM and ANQGSEA. CDR3 length equals 14 residues. Combining the CDR3 with reference TRBV29-1 and TRBJ2-5 gives the whole variable domain SAVISQKPSRDICQRGTSLTIQCQVDSQVTMMFWYRQQPGQSLTLIATANQGSEATYESGFVIDKFPISRPNLTFSTLTVSNMSPEDSSIYLCSVEGPGWEETQYFGPGTRLLVL.

This sequence joins TRBV5-6 and TRBJ1-4; 9 bases line up with TRBD1. The CDR3 contains 17 residues. Germline loops: CDR1 SGHDT, CDR2 YYEEEE. V dropped 4 bases and J dropped 7; count of bases not matched to a gene: 14. The CDR3 region has the DNA TGTGCCAGCAGCGAGGACAGGGGCTTTCTCCTTCGTGAAAAACTGTTTTTT. Residues: CASSEDRGFLLREKLFF.